The 22 T cell receptor beta chains below come from one sample, sequenced in a study of identical twins. Each CDR3 protein is one row after TCRdb ran MiXCR on the 5' RACE reads. The sample includes fewer than 250,000 distinct CDR3 sequences, roughly 7% seen only once; the top ten take 3.5% to 4%. These same records also appear under a second study, on yellow fever vaccine responses in identical twins.

The sample taken for sequencing was memory (CD45RO+) T cells sorted from blood. The source of these receptors is a woman aged 18-30 years in good health.

This clonotype was observed many times. The J gene is TRBJ2-6, the V gene TRBV5-4, with 8 bases identical to TRBD1. Germline CDR1 is SGHNT and CDR2 is YYREEE (reference sequence). This CDR3 is 20 amino acids long. V lost 2 bases and J lost 0; bases outside the gene matches: 13. CDR3 bases: TGTGCCAGCAGCTTTCCCCACGGACAGGGCCTCCCCTCTGGGGCCAACGTCCTGACTTTC. It is translated as CASSFPHGQGLPSGANVLTF. Drawing the rest from reference TRBV5-4 and TRBJ2-6, the complete variable domain is ETGVTQSPTHLIKTRGQQVTLRCSSQSGHNTVSWYQQALGQGPQFIFQYYREEENGRGNFPPRFSGLQFPNYSSELNVNALELDDSALYLCASSFPHGQGLPSGANVLTFGAGSRLTVL.

This clonotype came up a few times. The junction does not match germline at one end; this may be a read error. The rearrangement joins TRBV7-9 to TRBJ2-6; TRBD1 aligns across 7 bases. CDR1 SEHNR and CDR2 FQNEAQ come from the germline V gene (reference sequence). The CDR3 is made up of 16 amino acids. The CDR3 DNA reads TGTGCCAGCAGTTTAGCGACAGGGACTGGGGCCAACGTCCTGACTTTC. Its translation is CASSLATGTGANVLTF.

This sequence joins TRBV20-1 and TRBJ2-1; the D gene could be TRBD1 or TRBD2 (5 bases each). This CDR3 is 12 amino acids long. Germline loops: CDR1 DFQATT, CDR2 SNEGSKA (reference sequence). V lost 3 bases to trimming and J lost 5 bases, with 8 bases between them. The CDR3 protein is CSARGVNNEQFF. CDR3 DNA sequence: TGCAGTGCTAGGGGGGTCAACAATGAGCAGTTCTTC.

This clonotype showed up many times. This rearrangement joins TRBV6-4 to TRBJ2-3; 8 bases are shared with TRBD2. This CDR3 spans 15 amino acids. Trimming at V came to 8 bases and at J to 1 base, leaving 8 bases not matched to a gene. The germline V gene has CDR1 MRHNA and CDR2 SNTAGT. The CDR3 DNA reads as TGTGCCAGCTCCGGGGGGGAAGGAGGCACAGATACGCAGTATTTT. Translation: CASSGGEGGTDTQYF.

This clonotype was observed a few times. The chain is built from TRBV24-1 and TRBJ1-1; D unresolved. The CDR3 is 13 amino acids. Trimming stripped 3 bases from V and 1 base from J, with 5 bases between. Germline lookup yields CDR1 KGHDR and CDR2 SFDVKD. CDR3 bases: TGTGCCACCAGTGATCGGGGGAACACTGAAGCTTTCTTT. Translation: CATSDRGNTEAFF.

Ten or more counts support this clonotype. The rearrangement links TRBV15 to TRBJ2-2; no firm D call. The V end lost 0 bases, the J end lost 6 bases, and 5 bases lay between the germline ends. The V gene's germline CDR1 is LNHNV and CDR2 YYDKDF (reference sequence). The CDR3 contains 13 residues. CDR3 region: CATSRDRSGELFF. CDR3 nucleotide sequence: TGTGCCACCAGCAGAGATCGATCCGGGGAGCTGTTTTTT. Based on the CDR3 plus reference TRBV15 and TRBJ2-2, the full variable domain is DAMVIQNPRYQVTQFGKPVTLSCSQTLNHNVMYWYQQKSSQAPKLLFHYYDKDFNNEADTPDNFQSRRPNTSFCFLDIRSPGLGDTAMYLCATSRDRSGELFFGEGSRLTVL.

This clonotype was picked up a small number of times. The chain links TRBV6-1 to TRBJ2-7, with D unresolved. CDR1 and CDR2 from the germline V gene are MNHNS and SASEGT. V lost 4 bases and J lost 3, with 4 bases in between. This CDR3 has 11 amino acids. CDR3 amino acids: CASSGHYEQYF. CDR3 DNA sequence: TGTGCCAGCAGTGGCCACTACGAGCAGTACTTC.

This clonotype was recorded at least ten times. The V call is TRBV5-1, the J call TRBJ2-3; TRBD2 matches at 8 bases. This CDR3 has 16 amino acids. V trimming: 0 bases; J trimming: 1 base; junction bases outside the gene matches: 4. In germline, CDR1 is SGHRS, CDR2 YFSETQ. This CDR3 reads CASSLAGAGGTDTQYF. The CDR3 bases are TGCGCCAGCAGCTTGGCCGGAGCGGGGGGCACAGATACGCAGTATTTT.

V usage is TRBV6-1 and J usage is TRBJ2-2; maybe TRBD2 (6 bases). CDR3 size: 18 residues. V dropped 7 bases and J dropped 0 bases, with 21 bases sitting between them. The germline gives CDR1 MNHNS, CDR2 SASEGT. The CDR3 DNA is TGTGCCAGCACCAAAAAACCACCGGGACTCACGAACACCGGGGAGCTGTTTTTT. Protein: CASTKKPPGLTNTGELFF.

At least ten counts were recorded for this clonotype. The rearrangement joins TRBV4-1 to TRBJ1-2, with 9 bases that match TRBD1. Germline V lookup: CDR1 MGHRA, CDR2 YSYEKL. Trimming removed 5 bases from V and 8 bases from J; junction bases left unmatched: 9. The CDR3 spans 14 residues. The CDR3 bases are TGCGCCAGCAGCAGACCACAGGGGGCGCGAGGCTACACCTTC. As protein: CASSRPQGARGYTF.

A few counts support this clonotype. The CDR3 reads CASRGQGQGQPQHF. CDR3 sequence (DNA): TGTGCCAGCAGGGGACAGGGCCAAGGGCAGCCCCAGCATTTT. The chain recombines TRBV6-1 with TRBJ1-5; 9 nucleotides agree with TRBD1. The V segment lost 6 bases and the J segment 7 bases; nucleotides outside the gene matches: 7. Germline-derived CDR1 and CDR2 are MNHNS and SASEGT. CDR3 length: 14 amino acids.

This chain joins TRBV3-1 and TRBJ2-5, with 8 bases fitting TRBD1. With V trimmed by 2 bases and J by 2 bases, 4 bases remained unmatched. From germline, CDR1 is LGHDT and CDR2 YNNKEL (reference sequence). The CDR3 spans 15 residues. CDR3 region: CASSQPGGEQETQYF. CDR3 coding DNA: TGTGCCAGCAGCCAACCAGGGGGCGAGCAAGAGACCCAGTACTTC.

This clonotype was counted many times. V usage is TRBV6-5 and J usage is TRBJ2-1; 7 positions agree with TRBD1. CDR1 MNHEY and CDR2 SVGAGI come from the germline V gene. The CDR3 loop spans 16 amino acids. The ends lost 5 bases at V and 3 bases at J; junction bases unmatched: 10. Here the CDR3 DNA reads TGTGCCAGCAGTAACAACAGGGGAGAAAACTACAATGAGCAGTTCTTC. Its translation is CASSNNRGENYNEQFF.

The chain is built from TRBV20-1 and TRBJ2-2, with TRBD2 matching 11 bases. V was clipped by 3 bases and J by 1 base; unmatched bases: 4. The CDR3 is 16 amino acids. CDR1 is DFQATT and CDR2 is SNEGSKA in the germline V gene (reference sequence). CDR3 protein: CSARAGLAGNTGELFF. As DNA, the CDR3 is TGCAGTGCTAGGGCCGGACTAGCGGGGAACACCGGGGAGCTGTTTTTT.

DNA for the CDR3: TGCGCCAGCAGCGTGATGAGGACGGACCTAGGCAATGAGCAGTTCTTC. Encoded protein: CASSVMRTDLGNEQFF. The J gene is TRBJ2-1, the V gene TRBV5-1; D is ambiguous. The CDR3 totals 16 residues. V shed 4 bases and J shed 6 bases, with 20 bases lying between them. Germline values: CDR1 SGHRS, CDR2 YFSETQ.

The table lists this clonotype with many counts. V gene TRBV5-1 combines with J gene TRBJ2-1; 13 nucleotides line up with TRBD2. This CDR3 has 16 amino acids. Germline CDR1 is SGHRS and CDR2 is YFSETQ. Trimming removed 1 base from V and 9 bases from J; junction bases left unmatched: 7. CDR3 amino acids: CASSLTPLAGGAEQFF. The CDR3 DNA reads as TGCGCCAGCAGCTTGACACCACTAGCGGGAGGGGCTGAGCAGTTCTTC.

This clonotype was seen a handful of times. The rearrangement uses TRBV12-3 or TRBV12-4 and TRBJ1-5; D is ambiguous. This CDR3 spans 14 amino acids. Trimming stripped 0 bases from V and 0 bases from J, with 3 bases between. CDR3 sequence (DNA): TGTGCCAGCAGTTTAGCGTATAGCAATCAGCCCCAGCATTTT. This gives the protein CASSLAYSNQPQHF.

This clonotype was counted a few times. CDR3: CASSRQTGVSGYTF. The CDR3 DNA is TGTGCCAGCAGCCGACAGACAGGGGTTAGTGGCTACACCTTC. This rearrangement joins TRBV14 to TRBJ1-2; 8 positions agree with TRBD1. Looked up from germline, CDR1 is SGHDN and CDR2 is FVKESK. CDR3 length: 14 amino acids. V lost 4 bases, J lost 7 bases, and 8 bases stayed unmatched.

This clonotype was counted a few times. This rearrangement joins TRBV3-1 to TRBJ1-4; D ambiguous. CDR1 and CDR2 from the germline V gene are LGHDT and YNNKEL (reference sequence). The CDR3 sequence is 13 residues long. Trimming cost V 5 bases and J 7 bases, with 11 bases left between them. The CDR3 is CASSMGRFEKLFF. As DNA, the CDR3 is TGTGCCAGCAGCATGGGTCGGTTTGAAAAACTGTTTTTT.

This clonotype was recorded at least ten times. The V call is TRBV5-1, the J call TRBJ2-3; D tentatively fits TRBD1 or TRBD2 (5 bases each). With 0 bases removed from V and 0 bases from J, the gap between germline ends came to 14 bases. Germline V gene lookup returns CDR1 SGHRS and CDR2 YFSETQ. The CDR3 has 17 amino acids. The CDR3 DNA sequence: TGCGCCAGCAGCTTGGGTTCCTCCGGGGCTAGCACAGATACGCAGTATTTT. Its translation: CASSLGSSGASTDTQYF.

This clonotype was counted between two and nine times. The rearrangement uses TRBV2 and TRBJ2-3, with 8 bases that match TRBD2. J gave up 2 bases and V 7 bases, and 11 bases lay outside the gene matches. Germline V gives CDR1 SNHLY, CDR2 FYNNEI. The CDR3 length is 16 residues. In nucleotides, the CDR3 is TGTGCCAGCAATCTTAATAGCGGGATGTACACAGATACGCAGTATTTT. It codes for CASNLNSGMYTDTQYF.

This clonotype was detected ten times or more. CDR3 nucleotide sequence: TGTGCCACCAGCAGAAGACAGGGGAACACTGAAGCTTTCTTT. Protein: CATSRRQGNTEAFF. The J gene is TRBJ1-1, the V gene TRBV15; 7 bases fit TRBD1. Trimming at V came to 2 bases and at J to 1 base, leaving 1 base not matched to a gene. Germline CDR1 LNHNV, CDR2 YYDKDF (reference sequence). The CDR3 covers 14 residues.